This record concerns one T cell receptor beta chain sequence. Its cognate antigen is unknown. A read error may account for a junction end that differs from germline. No cell sorting was done before RNA was extracted from the tissue. This non-tumor lung sample came from over 3 cm beyond the tumor edge. The entry originates in a study of tumor and adjacent non-tumor tissue in lung cancer. As for the study in general: The patients, 9 to 11 men and a handful of women, were about 30 to 76 with stage I to III disease. Findings and limits, study-wide: Tumor TCR diversity, when higher, was linked to shorter survival. TCR diversity was significantly greater in tumor than normal lung tissue.

This CDR3 region has 13 residues. The germline CDR1 and CDR2 sequences are SQVTM and ANQGSEA. A modified ARM-PCR protocol with three rounds of nested PCR amplified TCRbeta. TCRdb called the multiplex PCR reads again in MiXCR, with one record for every CDR3 protein. The data show 90,000 to 120,000 distinct CDR3 sequences, with about 60% seen just once and roughly a fifth held by the top ten. This TCR was sampled from a man aged 30-40 years with non-small cell lung cancer. Source material: distant non-tumor lung tissue. V gene TRBV29-1 combines with J gene TRBJ2-1, with D tentatively TRBD1 (5 bases). CDR3 residues: CGIDSVIGNEQFF. CDR3 in DNA: TGTGGAATCGACAGCGTGATAGGCAATGAGCAGTTCTTC.